This TCR beta chain came from a study of T-cell memory formation after mild COVID-19. Overall study findings and caveats: Memory from before infection featured some responding clones, which suggests cross-reactive memory joined. Mainly in CM and EM were contracting CD4+ clones; CD8+ were in EMRA. Later expanders leaned CD4+, whereas clones that contracted between day 15 and 85 were balanced CD4/CD8.

The CDR3 has 16 residues. TCRalpha and TCRbeta libraries used 5'RACE with constant-segment primers and UMIs. MiXCR was run by TCRdb on the 5' RACE reads, yielding one entry per CDR3 protein. The sample lists about 450,000 distinct CDR3 sequences; about 22% were seen once. In the case of this clonotype: Its antigen is currently unknown.

The rearrangement joins TRBV21-1 to TRBJ2-7. TRBV21-1 is labeled a pseudogene. This TCR came from an adult woman who had mild COVID-19 (a few samples of this study predate the infection). Cell type and time point are not known. Sequenced: PBMCs or a T cell subset sorted from them (not recorded which). This CDR3 reads CASSPQGRSGSYEQYF. For the CDR3, the DNA is TGTGCCAGCAGCCCCCAAGGCCGATCGGGCTCCTACGAGCAGTACTTC.